This entry lists 24 T cell receptor beta chains sequenced from one sample in a study of long-term antiretroviral therapy in people with HIV. Researchers report immunoSEQ v3.0 was run at survey level. TCRdb's table, derived via immunoSEQ multiplex PCR, lists solely in-frame clones and lacks some. The data contain approximately 45,000 clones, around nine tenths of them singletons. The sample consisted of unsorted PBMCs, taken 0.1 years before starting antiretroviral therapy. The receptor source for this set is a woman in her forties or fifties with HIV.

The chain links TRBV30 to TRBJ2-7; D is perhaps TRBD2 (5 bases). The germline V and J ends were trimmed by 0 bases and 5 bases, with 8 bases remaining between them. This CDR3 has 12 amino acids. Looked up from germline, CDR1 is GTSNPN and CDR2 is SVGIG (reference sequence). The CDR3 sequence is CAWSVGGHEQYF. The CDR3 region has the DNA TGTGCCTGGAGTGTTGGAGGCCACGAGCAGTACTTC.

J is TRBJ2-1 and V is TRBV9, with 8 bases matching TRBD1. Germline lookup yields CDR1 SGDLS and CDR2 YYNGEE. V lost 4 bases, J lost 1 base, and 4 bases stayed unmatched. This CDR3 has 15 amino acids. The CDR3 DNA is TGTGCCAGCAGCCCCCGACAGGGGTCCTACAATGAGCAGTTCTTC. Translated, it gives CASSPRQGSYNEQFF.

This clone occurred a few times. This sequence joins TRBV15 and TRBJ1-6; D remains unclear. Trimming removed 8 bases from V and 5 bases from J, with 7 bases in between. The length of the CDR3 is 12 residues. CDR1 and CDR2 from the germline V gene are LNHNV and YYDKDF (reference sequence). CDR3 amino acids: CATGIDNSPLHF. The CDR3 DNA reads as TGTGCCACCGGCATCGATAATTCACCCCTCCACTTT.

The CDR3 loop is CASSKPGQGPHEQYF. The CDR3 DNA is TGTGCCAGCAGTAAGCCGGGACAGGGACCCCACGAGCAGTACTTC. V and J are TRBV6-6 and TRBJ2-7, with 9 bases lining up with TRBD1. V trimming: 5 bases; J trimming: 5 bases; junction bases outside the gene matches: 10. From germline, CDR1 is MNHNY and CDR2 SVGAGI (reference sequence). CDR3 length: 15 amino acids.

In the case of this clone: One end of the junction fails to match germline, which may point to a read error. This rearrangement joins TRBV5-8 to TRBJ1-1; D is ambiguous. CDR3 length: 14 residues. Germline values: CDR1 SGHTS, CDR2 YDEGEE. DNA of the CDR3: TGTGCCGGCAGCTCCGGGTCTTTCGCGGTTGAAGCTTTCTTT. This encodes CAGSSGSFAVEAFF. Looking up the rest from reference TRBV5-8 and TRBJ1-1 gives the full variable domain: EAGVTQSPTHLIKTRGQQATLRCSPISGHTSVYWYQQALGLGLQFLLWYDEGEERNRGNFPPRFSGRQFPNYSSELNVNALELEDSALYLCAGSSGSFAVEAFFGQGTRLTVV.

This chain uses TRBV2 with TRBJ1-2, with a weak D call TRBD1 (5 bases). Germline CDR1 and CDR2: SNHLY and FYNNEI. V was cut by 2 bases and J by 8 bases, with 18 bases left in between. The CDR3 is 15 amino acids. The DNA of the CDR3 is TGTGCCAGCAGTGAATTCAGTCAGGGCAAGGAAGGCTACACCTTC. Residues: CASSEFSQGKEGYTF.

This clone was observed a single time. V usage is TRBV27 and J usage is TRBJ1-4, with 8 bases fitting TRBD1. J lost 5 bases, V lost 4 bases, and 3 bases had no gene match. Per germline, CDR1 MNHEY and CDR2 SMNVEV (reference sequence). CDR3 length: 14 residues. The CDR3 coding sequence is TGTGCCAGCAGTTCAGGGGGCTGGAATGAAAAACTGTTTTTT. Translated, it gives CASSSGGWNEKLFF.

J is TRBJ1-4 and V is TRBV4-1; D gene unclear. Germline CDR1 reads MGHRA; CDR2 reads YSYEKL. This CDR3 comprises 16 residues. The ends were cut back, 0 bases at V and 0 bases at J, with 8 bases in the middle. CDR3 protein: CASSQEATATNEKLFF. Here the CDR3 DNA reads TGCGCCAGCAGCCAAGAAGCAACAGCAACTAATGAAAAACTGTTTTTT.

The V call is TRBV14, the J call TRBJ1-6; 7 nucleotides match TRBD1. CDR3 length: 14 residues. V trimming: 4 bases; J trimming: 10 bases; junction bases outside the gene matches: 7. Germline V gives CDR1 SGHDN, CDR2 FVKESK. The CDR3 DNA follows: TGTGCCAGCAGCCGACAGGGACTGGGCTCACCCCTCCACTTT. This sequence encodes CASSRQGLGSPLHF. Based on the CDR3 plus reference TRBV14 and TRBJ1-6, the full variable domain is EAGVTQFPSHSVIEKGQTVTLRCDPISGHDNLYWYRRVMGKEIKFLLHFVKESKQDESGMPNNRFLAERTGGTYSTLKVQPAELEDSGVYFCASSRQGLGSPLHFGNGTRLTVT.

This chain joins TRBV15 and TRBJ2-2; no firm D call. This CDR3 is 11 amino acids long. CDR1 is LNHNV and CDR2 is YYDKDF in the germline V gene (reference sequence). Trimming took 8 bases from V and 8 from J, leaving 9 bases between them. The CDR3 here is CATAFGGELFF. In nucleotides, the CDR3 is TGTGCCACCGCCTTTGGTGGGGAGCTGTTTTTT.

CDR3 region: CASSYSRGLGQPQHF. DNA of the CDR3: TGTGCCAGCAGTTACTCGAGGGGGTTGGGTCAGCCCCAGCATTTT. V gene TRBV6-5 combines with J gene TRBJ1-5; a weak D match, TRBD1 (6 bases). The CDR3 spans 15 residues. Germline V gives CDR1 MNHEY, CDR2 SVGAGI. V was clipped by 0 bases and J by 6 bases, with 12 bases between them.

The genes are TRBV7-3 and TRBJ2-1, with TRBD2 identical over 13 bases. The CDR3 consists of 15 residues. Germline CDR1 reads SGHTA; CDR2 reads FQGTGA. With 3 bases clipped from V and 9 bases from J, the junction kept 5 bases outside the gene matches. CDR3 amino acids: CASSFTSGGVGEQFF. The CDR3 DNA reads TGTGCCAGCAGCTTCACTAGCGGGGGGGTTGGTGAGCAGTTCTTC.

The CDR3 here is CASSQDLAGTDTQYF. The CDR3 DNA follows: TGCGCCAGCAGCCAAGATCTAGCGGGCACAGATACGCAGTATTTT. The chain joins TRBV4-1 to TRBJ2-3, with 7 nucleotides matching TRBD2. Germline V gene sequence: CDR1 MGHRA, CDR2 YSYEKL. There are 15 residues in the CDR3. After removal of 0 bases from V and 1 base from J, the junction contained 1 base not matched to a gene.

This chain connects TRBV18 to TRBJ1-1; possible D gene TRBD1, 5 bases. Germline lookup yields CDR1 KGHSH and CDR2 LQKENI. The germline V and J ends were trimmed by 3 bases and 7 bases, with 21 bases remaining between them. This CDR3 has 16 residues. This chain's CDR3 is CASSPGGSSRSFEAFF. The CDR3 DNA follows: TGTGCCAGCTCACCGGGGGGAAGTTCGCGCTCTTTTGAAGCTTTCTTT.

The CDR3 bases are TGTGCCAGCAGCTTGGGTCCGGACAGGGTTGTTGGGAATGGCTACACCTTC. It translates to CASSLGPDRVVGNGYTF. The V gene is TRBV5-6, the J gene TRBJ1-2, with TRBD1 matching 8 bases. In germline, CDR1 is SGHDT, CDR2 YYEEEE. The CDR3 spans 17 residues. V was clipped by 0 bases and J by 6 bases; unmatched bases: 13.

The chain recombines TRBV29-1 with TRBJ2-2; D unresolved. V lost 5 bases, J lost 1 base, and 5 bases lay in between. Germline CDR1 SQVTM, CDR2 ANQGSEA. CDR3 length: 12 residues. CDR3 DNA sequence: TGCAGCGTTTCTGTGAACACCGGGGAGCTGTTTTTT. Protein: CSVSVNTGELFF.

This chain connects TRBV9 to TRBJ1-2; 12 bases are shared with TRBD1. The CDR3 consists of 17 residues. Germline CDR1 is SGDLS and CDR2 is YYNGEE. J was trimmed by 7 bases and V by 4 bases; bases with no gene match: 14. CDR3 coding DNA: TGTGCCAGCAGCCCATCCGGGACAGGGGGCGCCCTCCTTGGCTACACCTTC. Residues: CASSPSGTGGALLGYTF.

This clone occurred once. The chain links TRBV19 to TRBJ2-7; TRBD1 agrees at 10 bases. V trimming: 3 bases; J trimming: 4 bases; junction bases outside the gene matches: 3. The CDR3 is 14 residues long. Per the germline V gene, CDR1 is LNHDA and CDR2 is SQIVND (reference sequence). CDR3 region: CASSIGTGEYEQYF. The CDR3 DNA is TGTGCCAGTAGTATCGGGACAGGGGAGTACGAGCAGTACTTC.

This sequence joins TRBV27 and TRBJ2-2; D may match TRBD1 or TRBD2 (7 bases each). Germline CDR1 MNHEY, CDR2 SMNVEV (reference sequence). There are 15 residues in the CDR3. V was clipped by 6 bases and J by 4 bases, with 15 bases between them. CDR3 in amino acids: CASSQGGYRTGELFF. The CDR3, as DNA: TGTGCCAGCAGCCAGGGGGGGTATCGCACCGGGGAGCTGTTTTTT.

This clone came up a few times. The rearrangement joins TRBV27 to TRBJ1-2; TRBD1 matches 8 bases. Germline V gene lookup returns CDR1 MNHEY and CDR2 SMNVEV (reference sequence). CDR3 length: 12 residues. Losses at the gene ends were 6 bases for V and 8 bases for J; bases not matched to a gene: 5. CDR3 sequence: CASSGQGGGYTF. CDR3 coding DNA: TGTGCCAGCAGCGGACAGGGTGGAGGCTACACCTTC.

Only a few counts were recorded for this clone. V is TRBV7-2 and J is TRBJ1-3; perhaps TRBD1 as D (5 bases). The CDR3 is made up of 16 amino acids. V was shortened by 1 base and J by 0 bases, with 10 bases between the two germline ends. Germline-derived CDR1 and CDR2 are SGHTA and FQGNSA. CDR3 nucleotide sequence: TGTGCCAGCAGCTTAGACAGGTGGTCCTCTGGAAACACCATATATTTT. Its protein is CASSLDRWSSGNTIYF.

The CDR3 region has the DNA TGTGCCAGCAGCCAAGTAGGGACAGGGGTCCCTGAAGCTTTCTTT. Protein product: CASSQVGTGVPEAFF. The V call is TRBV4-2, the J call TRBJ1-1, with 10 bases aligning to TRBD1. The CDR3 loop spans 15 amino acids. The germline gives CDR1 LGHNA, CDR2 YNFKEQ. With 1 base clipped from V and 6 bases from J, the junction kept 5 bases outside the gene matches.

V and J are TRBV6-6 and TRBJ2-7; D unclear. V was clipped by 0 bases and J by 6 bases, with 9 bases between them. The CDR3 contains 13 residues. Germline V CDR1 and CDR2: MNHNY, SVGAGI (reference sequence). The CDR3 nucleotides read TGTGCCAGCAGTTACTCCGGGTGGGGCGAGCAGTACTTC. It encodes CASSYSGWGEQYF.

The rearrangement uses TRBV11-3 and TRBJ2-7; tentative D call: TRBD1 (5 bases). V lost 3 bases and J lost 2, with 17 bases in between. Looked up from germline, CDR1 is SGHNT and CDR2 is YENEEA. This CDR3 spans 16 amino acids. The CDR3, as DNA: TGTGCCAGCAGCTTCACCCTAGGGGCTCCCACCTACGAGCAGTACTTC. The encoded protein is CASSFTLGAPTYEQYF.